This T cell receptor beta chain emerged from a study of T cells expressing NK-cell markers. CDR1 is MRHNA and CDR2 is SNTAGT in the germline V gene. This CDR3 spans 13 amino acids. TCRdb processed the 5' RACE reads again and assigns one entry to each CDR3 protein, with no DNA. This listing includes 550,000 or so distinct CDR3 sequences. This chain links TRBV6-4 with TRBJ2-2; TCRdb indicates TRBD2, and absent DNA this call remains unverified. The clonotype comes from a man aged 18 to 29 in good health. Specimen: blood T cells: a sorted CD56 or NKG2C T cell subset, CD4+ or CD8+ T cells, or bulk PBMC T cells (not recorded which). CDR3 sequence reads: CASSQSGTGELFF.